This TCR beta chain emerged from a study of blood T cells in healthy people across ages. Whole-study findings and limits: Long-lived and aged donors differed, with more naive CD4+ cells and higher diversity in the long-lived. There was no known CMV status for donors, so expanded clonotype changes were possibly confounded.

Each sample yielded at least 6 million isolated PBMCs. Primers used in a second PCR of roughly 7 to 12 cycles were a sample-barcoded 5' primer and a J-beta primer mix. TCRdb reprocessed the 5' RACE reads with MiXCR, giving one entry per CDR3 protein. The sample lists about 800,000 distinct CDR3 sequences, approximately 25% seen once, with approximately 3.7% in the top ten. This clonotype was detected many times. Its target is unknown. The junction departs from the called germline gene at one end, perhaps through a read error. CDR3 length equals 14 residues. Germline V gene sequence: CDR1 SEHNR, CDR2 FQNEAQ (reference sequence). The same sample was also used in a study of T cells of mothers and their children.

V gene TRBV7-9 combines with J gene TRBJ2-5; TRBD2 is a possible D gene (5 bases). This sequence was found in a boy between 10 and 17 years old in good health. The sequenced sample was blood. Here the CDR3 DNA reads TGTGCTAGCAGCTTAGGACTGGGGCAAGAGACCCAGTACTTC. Translated: CASSLGLGQETQYF.